Listed below are T cell receptor beta chains from one sample, sequenced in a study of shared T cell receptors in the human thymus. Measured with immunoSEQ multiplex PCR; TCRdb has only the in-frame clones, and not every one. Among about 500,000 clones listed, 70% to 80% were seen once. These data also featured in a second study, about human thymus T cells.

Specimen: thymocytes. These receptors were taken from a boy less than two years old with a congenital heart defect. The CDR3 runs from the conserved cysteine through the conserved F or W. The D gene is left open where the match is weak. Expanded clones are given a class, and other clones once, few, many or no size at all.

TRBV4-1,TRBD2,-,TRBJ2-2,TGCGCCAGCAGCCAAGCGGGAGGGGGGGACACCGGGGAGCTGTTTTTT,CASSQAGGGDTGELFF
TRBV27,TRBD2,-,TRBJ2-7,TGTGCCAGCAGGGCGGTAGCGGGAGCGTCCTACGAGCAGTACTTC,CASRAVAGASYEQYF
TRBV28,-,-,TRBJ2-7,TGTGCCAGCAGTCTTAGCGGACCCCCATACGAGCAGTACTTC,CASSLSGPPYEQYF
TRBV6-1,-,-,TRBJ1-5,TGTGCCAGCAGTGAGAGGCGTCGACAGGGCAATCAGCCCCAGCATTTT,CASSERRRQGNQPQHF
TRBV6-6,-,-,TRBJ1-2,TGTGCCAGCAGGCCCACGGGAAGTAATGGCTACACCTTC,CASRPTGSNGYTF
TRBV10-3,TRBD1,-,TRBJ1-1,TGTGCCATCAGCGAGCCGACAGGGGAGGACACTGAAGCTTTCTTT,CAISEPTGEDTEAFF
TRBV10-3,TRBD2,-,TRBJ2-7,TGTGCCATCAGTGAGCATCGGACTAGCACCTACGAGCAGTACTTC,CAISEHRTSTYEQYF
TRBV27,TRBD1,-,TRBJ1-1,TGTGCCAGCAGTTTTAAACGGACAGGGCTGAACACTGAAGCTTTCTTT,CASSFKRTGLNTEAFF
TRBV28,-,-,TRBJ2-2,TGTGCCAGCCGAAATGACTCGAACACCGGGGAGCTGTTTTTT,CASRNDSNTGELFF
TRBV28,-,-,TRBJ2-5,TGTGCCAGCAACTCCGAGGAGGCCGAGTACTTC,CASNSEEAEYF
TRBV19,-,few,TRBJ1-5,TGTGCCAGTAGTATACAATCGCGGCTGTATAGCAATCAGCCCCAGCATTTT,CASSIQSRLYSNQPQHF
TRBV18,-,-,TRBJ1-5,TGTGCCAGCTCACAAAACAGGGTTAGCAATCAGCCCCAGCATTTT,CASSQNRVSNQPQHF
TRBV7-9,TRBD2,-,TRBJ2-7,TGTGCCAGCAGCTTGGGCCCACTAGCGGGAGAGTGCGAGCAGTACTTC,CASSLGPLAGECEQYF
TRBV28,TRBD2,-,TRBJ2-7,TGTGCCAGCCATACTAGCGGGAGGAAGGTCGGGCAGTACTTC,CASHTSGRKVGQYF
TRBV4-3,-,-,TRBJ2-7,TGCGCCAGCAGCCAGGCAGGCGGGGGCGCCTACGAGCAGTACTTC,CASSQAGGGAYEQYF
TRBV14,-,few,TRBJ1-3,TGTGCCAGCAGCCAAGATCCTGGGGGAGGGCACCTCTCTGGAAACACCATATATTTT,CASSQDPGGGHLSGNTIYF
TRBV11-2,-,-,TRBJ2-7,TGTGCCAGCAGCTTGGATCAGGATAGCTCCTACGAGCAGTACTTC,CASSLDQDSSYEQYF
TRBV5-1,TRBD1,few,TRBJ2-7,TGCGCCAGCAGCTTGGGGACAGGTCCAGGGCACGAGCAGTACTTC,CASSLGTGPGHEQYF
TRBV28,TRBD1,-,TRBJ1-5,TGTGCCAGCAGTTTAGGCTTACAGGGGGATCAGCCCCAGCATTTT,CASSLGLQGDQPQHF
TRBV11-2,TRBD2,-,TRBJ2-7,TGTGCCAGCAGCCCAGAGGGACTAGCGATGACCTACGAGCAGTACTTC,CASSPEGLAMTYEQYF
TRBV11-2,-,-,TRBJ1-2,TGTGCCAGCAGCTTTGTACAAGGGGGAGGCTACACCTTC,CASSFVQGGGYTF
TRBV20-1,TRBD2,-,TRBJ2-7,TGCAGTGCTAGACTGCCGGGGGGGCAGTACTTC,CSARLPGGQYF
TRBV7-8,TRBD2,-,TRBJ2-1,TGTGCCAGCAGCTTCCTCGGACTAGCGGATTACAATGAGCAGTTCTTC,CASSFLGLADYNEQFF
TRBV11-3,TRBD2,-,TRBJ2-7,TGTGCCAGCAGCTTCAGCGGGGGACGCGAGCAGTACTTC,CASSFSGGREQYF
TRBV27,TRBD1,-,TRBJ2-7,TGTGCCAGCAGTCCGACAGGGTACGAGCAGTACTTC,CASSPTGYEQYF
TRBV15,-,once,TRBJ2-7,TGTGCCACCAGCAGAGAATTGAACAGGGTTTACGAGCAGTACTTC,CATSRELNRVYEQYF
TRBV15,-,-,TRBJ1-2,TGTGCCACCAGCAGAGTTGAGGCGGGTGCTAACTATGGCTACACCTTC,CATSRVEAGANYGYTF
TRBV19,-,-,TRBJ1-5,TGTGCCAGTAGTACCGGGGGAGACCATAGCAATCAGCCCCAGCATTTT,CASSTGGDHSNQPQHF
TRBV28,-,-,TRBJ1-5,TGTGCCAGCAGTTTATCCAGCAGGGAAGGACCTCAGCCCCAGCATTTT,CASSLSSREGPQPQHF
TRBV2,TRBD2,once,TRBJ2-2,TGTGCCAGCAGTGAACGACTAGCGCTGAACACCGGGGAGCTGTTTTTT,CASSERLALNTGELFF
TRBV27,TRBD1,-,TRBJ1-3,TGTGCCAGCCCAACAGGGGACTCTGGAAACACCATATATTTT,CASPTGDSGNTIYF
TRBV7-9,TRBD2,-,TRBJ2-1,TGTGCCAGCAGCTCGGGACTAGACAATGAGCAGTTCTTC,CASSSGLDNEQFF
TRBV9,-,-,TRBJ2-1,TGTGCCAGCAGGAGGAGAGGCTACAATGAGCAGTTCTTC,CASRRRGYNEQFF
TRBV28,TRBD1,few,TRBJ2-7,TGTGCCAGCCGAAAGGGGGGGGACAGGGGGAGGTACGAGCAGTACTTC,CASRKGGDRGRYEQYF
TRBV29-1,TRBD2,few,TRBJ2-1,TGCAGCGTCCCGGGACTAGCGAATGAGCAGTTCTTC,CSVPGLANEQFF
TRBV5-6,TRBD2,-,TRBJ2-7,TGTGCCAGCAGCTTGGGGAAGCGGGGTGTCGAGCAGTACTTC,CASSLGKRGVEQYF
TRBV4-3,-,few,TRBJ2-1,TGCGCCAGCAGCCAAGATATTTCGAAGAGGGCCCCCTCCTACAATGAGCAGTTCTTC,CASSQDISKRAPSYNEQFF
TRBV6-6,-,-,TRBJ2-3,TGTGCCAGCACCCGGTTAGATACGCAGTATTTT,CASTRLDTQYF
TRBV4-2,TRBD2,-,TRBJ2-3,TGTGCCAGCAGCGGCGGACTAGCGGACTTCACTTATACGCAGTATTTT,CASSGGLADFTYTQYF
TRBV5-1,-,-,TRBJ2-7,TGCGCCAGCAGCCCCGCGGGGAGGATTGATTGCGAGCAGTACTTC,CASSPAGRIDCEQYF
TRBV4-1,TRBD2,-,TRBJ2-1,TGCGCCAGCAGCCCGACTAGCGGGAACTGGAGCAATGAGCAGTTCTTC,CASSPTSGNWSNEQFF
TRBV27,-,once,TRBJ2-7,TGTGCCAGCAGTCCGACACTCACCTACGAGCAGTACTTC,CASSPTLTYEQYF
TRBV25-1,-,-,TRBJ1-5,TGTGCCAGCAGTGAACGGGGGTCGGGGCAGCCCCAGCATTTT,CASSERGSGQPQHF
TRBV4-2,-,once,TRBJ1-1,TGTGCCAGCAGCCAAGTCACCGGGAACACTGAAGCTTTCTTT,CASSQVTGNTEAFF
TRBV30,TRBD2,-,TRBJ2-6,TGTGCCTGGAGTCCCCAGGTTGAGGGAGGGCCCCCTGGGGCCAACGTCCTGACTTTC,CAWSPQVEGGPPGANVLTF
TRBV5-4,-,-,TRBJ1-1,TGTGCCAGCAGCCCACGTCCAGGCAGGGGGAACACTGAAGCTTTCTTT,CASSPRPGRGNTEAFF
TRBV18,TRBD1,-,TRBJ1-1,TGTGCCAGCTCACTTACCAGGGGGCACACTGAAGCTTTCTTT,CASSLTRGHTEAFF